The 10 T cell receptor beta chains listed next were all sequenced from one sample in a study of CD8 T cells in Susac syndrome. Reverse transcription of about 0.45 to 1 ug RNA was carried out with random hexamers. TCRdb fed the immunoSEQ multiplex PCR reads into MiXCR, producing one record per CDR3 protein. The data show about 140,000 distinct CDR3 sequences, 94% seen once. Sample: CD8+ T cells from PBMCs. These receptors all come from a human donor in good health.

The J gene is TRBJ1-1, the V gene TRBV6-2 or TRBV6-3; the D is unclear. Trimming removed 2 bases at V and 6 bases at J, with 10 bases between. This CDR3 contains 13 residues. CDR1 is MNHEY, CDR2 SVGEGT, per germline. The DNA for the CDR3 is TGTGCCAGCAGTTACGTGGGTGTTCCTGAAGCTTTCTTT. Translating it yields CASSYVGVPEAFF.

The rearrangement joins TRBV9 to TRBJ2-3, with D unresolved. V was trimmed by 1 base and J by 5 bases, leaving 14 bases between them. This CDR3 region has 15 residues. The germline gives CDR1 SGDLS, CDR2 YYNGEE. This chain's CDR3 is CASSVSGGRIDTQYF. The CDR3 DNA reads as TGTGCCAGCAGCGTATCGGGCGGCCGCATAGATACGCAGTATTTT.

The CDR3 sequence is CSVRTGDQYYQFF. CDR3 sequence (DNA): TGCAGCGTCCGCACAGGAGATCAATATTATCAGTTCTTC. The chain joins TRBV29-1 to TRBJ2-1, with TRBD1 as a possible D gene (5 bases). Per germline, CDR1 SQVTM and CDR2 ANQGSEA. The CDR3 consists of 13 residues. The ends were cut back, 6 bases at V and 13 bases at J, with 22 bases in the middle.

This chain's CDR3 is CASSFPTDTQYF. The CDR3 DNA reads TGTGCCAGCAGTTTCCCTACAGATACGCAGTATTTT. The genes are TRBV12-3 or TRBV12-4 and TRBJ2-3; D is unresolved. The length of the CDR3 is 12 residues. V was trimmed by 3 bases and J by 3 bases, leaving 4 bases between them.

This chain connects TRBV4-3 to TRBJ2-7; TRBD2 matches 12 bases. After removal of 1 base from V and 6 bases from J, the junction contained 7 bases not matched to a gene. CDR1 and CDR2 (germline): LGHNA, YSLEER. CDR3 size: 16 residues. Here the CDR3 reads CASSQGRTLAGGEQYF. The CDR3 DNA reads TGCGCCAGCAGCCAAGGTCGGACACTAGCGGGAGGCGAGCAGTACTTC.

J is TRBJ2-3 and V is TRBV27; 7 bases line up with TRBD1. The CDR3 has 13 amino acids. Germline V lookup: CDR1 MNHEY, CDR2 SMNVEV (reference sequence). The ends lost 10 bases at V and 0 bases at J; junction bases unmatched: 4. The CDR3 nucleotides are TGTGCCATCTCGGGACAGAGCACAGATACGCAGTATTTT. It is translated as CAISGQSTDTQYF.

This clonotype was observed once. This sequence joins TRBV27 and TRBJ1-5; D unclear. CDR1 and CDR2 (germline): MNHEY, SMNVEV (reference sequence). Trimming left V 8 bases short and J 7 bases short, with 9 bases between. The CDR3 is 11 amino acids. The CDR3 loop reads CASGEGQPQHF. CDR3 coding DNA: TGTGCCAGCGGTGAGGGACAGCCCCAGCATTTT.

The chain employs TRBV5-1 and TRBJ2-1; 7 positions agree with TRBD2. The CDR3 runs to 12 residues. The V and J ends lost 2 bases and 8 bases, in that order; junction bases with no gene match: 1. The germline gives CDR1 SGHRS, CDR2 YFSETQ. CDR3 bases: TGCGCCAGCAGCTTTAGCGGGCATGAGCAGTTCTTC. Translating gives CASSFSGHEQFF.

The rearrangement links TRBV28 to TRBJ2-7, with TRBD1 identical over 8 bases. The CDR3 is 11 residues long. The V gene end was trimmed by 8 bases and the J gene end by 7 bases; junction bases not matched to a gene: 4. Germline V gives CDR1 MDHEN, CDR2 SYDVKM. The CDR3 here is CASRRGPEQYF. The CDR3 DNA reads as TGTGCCAGCCGCAGGGGGCCTGAGCAGTACTTC. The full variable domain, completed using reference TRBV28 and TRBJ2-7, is DVKVTQSSRYLVKRTGEKVFLECVQDMDHENMFWYRQDPGLGLRLIYFSYDVKMKEKGDIPEGYSVSREKKERFSLILESASTNQTSMYLCASRRGPEQYFGPGTRLTVT.

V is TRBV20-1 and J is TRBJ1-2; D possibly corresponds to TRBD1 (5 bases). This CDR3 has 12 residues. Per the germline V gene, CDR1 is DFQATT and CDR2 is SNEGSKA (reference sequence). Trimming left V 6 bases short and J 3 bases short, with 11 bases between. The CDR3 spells CSATGAYYGYTF. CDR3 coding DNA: TGCAGTGCCACCGGGGCTTACTATGGCTACACCTTC.